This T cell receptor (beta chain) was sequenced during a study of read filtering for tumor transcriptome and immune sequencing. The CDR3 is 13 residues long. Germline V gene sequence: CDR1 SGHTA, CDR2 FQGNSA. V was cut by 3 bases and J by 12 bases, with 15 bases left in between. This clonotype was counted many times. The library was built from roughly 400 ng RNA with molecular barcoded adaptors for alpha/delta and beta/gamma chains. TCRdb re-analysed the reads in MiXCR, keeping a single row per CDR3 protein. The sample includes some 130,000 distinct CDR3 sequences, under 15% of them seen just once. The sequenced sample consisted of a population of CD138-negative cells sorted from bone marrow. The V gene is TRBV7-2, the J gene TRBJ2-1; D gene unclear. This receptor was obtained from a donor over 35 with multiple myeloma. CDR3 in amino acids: CASSLDSQRRQFF. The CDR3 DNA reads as TGTGCCAGCAGCTTGGATTCCCAGCGAAGGCAGTTCTTC. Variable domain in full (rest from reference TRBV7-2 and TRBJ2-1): GAGVSQSPSNKVTEKGKDVELRCDPISGHTALYWYRQSLGQGLEFLIYFQGNSAPDKSGLPSDRFSAERTGGSVSTLTIQRTQQEDSAVYLCASSLDSQRRQFFGPGTRLTVL.